This T cell receptor (beta chain) was profiled in a study of graft-versus-host responses after intestinal transplantation. General study points: Recipient-marrow GvH clones were detected, some having first appeared in ileum or blood. Allografts of patients with graft-donor T cell macrochimerism showed high graft-versus-host to host-versus-graft clone ratios.

In the case of this clone: Its cognate antigen is unknown.

The CDR3 contains 19 residues. Germline-derived CDR1 and CDR2 are KGHSY and FQNENV. The V end was cut by 0 bases, the J end by 1 base, with 21 bases between. Profiled with immunoSEQ multiplex PCR; TCRdb holds only in-frame clones, not every one. The data show approximately 100,000 clones, around 88% seen once. The J gene is TRBJ1-2, the V gene TRBV16; TRBD1 is a possible D gene (6 bases). The sequencing used PBMCs, collected 255 days after intestinal transplant. This receptor was identified in a human patient who received an intestinal transplant, so some T cells may come from the graft donor. CDR3 in amino acids: CASSQSNDRTAASNYGYTF. CDR3 sequence (DNA): TGTGCCAGCAGCCAATCTAATGATCGGACAGCCGCTAGTAACTATGGCTACACCTTC.